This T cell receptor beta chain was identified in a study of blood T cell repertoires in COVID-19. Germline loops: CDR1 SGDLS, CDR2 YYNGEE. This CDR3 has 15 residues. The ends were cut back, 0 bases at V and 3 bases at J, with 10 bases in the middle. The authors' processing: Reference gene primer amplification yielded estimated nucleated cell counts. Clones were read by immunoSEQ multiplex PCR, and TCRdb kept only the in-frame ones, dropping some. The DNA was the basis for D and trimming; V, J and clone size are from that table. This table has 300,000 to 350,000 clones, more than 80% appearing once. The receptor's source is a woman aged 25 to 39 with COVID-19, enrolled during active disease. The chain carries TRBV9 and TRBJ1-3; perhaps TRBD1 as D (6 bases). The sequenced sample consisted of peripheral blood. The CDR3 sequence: CASSVAPGDGNTIYF. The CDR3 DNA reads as TGTGCCAGCAGCGTAGCCCCAGGGGATGGAAACACCATATATTTT.